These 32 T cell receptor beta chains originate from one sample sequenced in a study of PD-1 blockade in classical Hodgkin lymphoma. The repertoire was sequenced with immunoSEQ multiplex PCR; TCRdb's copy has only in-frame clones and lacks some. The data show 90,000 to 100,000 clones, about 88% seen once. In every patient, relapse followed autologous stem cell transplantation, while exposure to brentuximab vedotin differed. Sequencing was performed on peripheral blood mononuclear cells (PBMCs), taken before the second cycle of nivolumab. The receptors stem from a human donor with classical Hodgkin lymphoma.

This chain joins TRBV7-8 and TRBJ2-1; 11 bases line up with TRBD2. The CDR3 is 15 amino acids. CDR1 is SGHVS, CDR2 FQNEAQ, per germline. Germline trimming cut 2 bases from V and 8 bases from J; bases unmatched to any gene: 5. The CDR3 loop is CASSLLAGGAHEQFF. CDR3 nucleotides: TGTGCCAGCAGCTTACTAGCGGGGGGCGCCCATGAGCAGTTCTTC.

This CDR3 is CASRQLQGVTEAFF. DNA for the CDR3: TGTGCCAGCAGACAATTACAGGGAGTCACTGAAGCTTTCTTT. The chain carries TRBV7-2 and TRBJ1-1; TRBD1 is a possible D gene (6 bases). The CDR3 length is 14 residues. Trimming removed 6 bases from V and 4 bases from J, with 15 bases in between. The V gene's germline CDR1 is SGHTA and CDR2 FQGNSA.

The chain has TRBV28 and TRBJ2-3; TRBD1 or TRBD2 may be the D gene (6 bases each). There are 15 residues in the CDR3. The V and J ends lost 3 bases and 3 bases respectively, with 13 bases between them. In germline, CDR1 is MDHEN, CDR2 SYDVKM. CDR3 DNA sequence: TGTGCCAGCAGTTTCGGCAGGAGGGGGACAGATACGCAGTATTTT. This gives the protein CASSFGRRGTDTQYF.

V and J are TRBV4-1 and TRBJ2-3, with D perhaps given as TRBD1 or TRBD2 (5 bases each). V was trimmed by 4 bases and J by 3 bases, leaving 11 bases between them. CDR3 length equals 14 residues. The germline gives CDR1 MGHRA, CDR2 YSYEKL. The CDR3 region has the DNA TGCGCCAGCAGCCCGAGGGACGCAACAGATACGCAGTATTTT. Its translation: CASSPRDATDTQYF.

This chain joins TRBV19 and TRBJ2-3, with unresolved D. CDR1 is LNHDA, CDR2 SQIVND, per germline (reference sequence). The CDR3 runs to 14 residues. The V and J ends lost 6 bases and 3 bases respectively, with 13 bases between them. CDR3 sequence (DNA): TGTGCCAGTAGATCCAGGACCAGGACAGATACGCAGTATTTT. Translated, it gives CASRSRTRTDTQYF.

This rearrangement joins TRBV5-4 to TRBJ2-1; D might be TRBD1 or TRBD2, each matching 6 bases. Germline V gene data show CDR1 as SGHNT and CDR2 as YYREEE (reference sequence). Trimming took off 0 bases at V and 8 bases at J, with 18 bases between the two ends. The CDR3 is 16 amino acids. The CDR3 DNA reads TGTGCCAGCAGCTTGGGACGGGGGCGCGAGGTCTATGAGCAGTTCTTC. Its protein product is CASSLGRGREVYEQFF. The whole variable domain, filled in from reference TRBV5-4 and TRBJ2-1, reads ETGVTQSPTHLIKTRGQQVTLRCSSQSGHNTVSWYQQALGQGPQFIFQYYREEENGRGNFPPRFSGLQFPNYSSELNVNALELDDSALYLCASSLGRGREVYEQFFGPGTRLTVL.

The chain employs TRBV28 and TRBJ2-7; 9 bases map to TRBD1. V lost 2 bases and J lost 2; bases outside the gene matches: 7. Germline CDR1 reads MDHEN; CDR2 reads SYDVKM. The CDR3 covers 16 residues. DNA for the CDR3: TGTGCCAGCAGTTTAGACCGGGACAGGGCCACCTACGAGCAGTACTTC. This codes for CASSLDRDRATYEQYF. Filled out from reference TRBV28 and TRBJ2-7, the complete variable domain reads DVKVTQSSRYLVKRTGEKVFLECVQDMDHENMFWYRQDPGLGLRLIYFSYDVKMKEKGDIPEGYSVSREKKERFSLILESASTNQTSMYLCASSLDRDRATYEQYFGPGTRLTVT.

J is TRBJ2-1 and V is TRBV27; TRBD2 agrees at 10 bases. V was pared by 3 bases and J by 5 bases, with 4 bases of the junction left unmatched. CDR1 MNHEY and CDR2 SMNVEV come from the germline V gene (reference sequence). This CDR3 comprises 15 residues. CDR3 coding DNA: TGTGCCAGCAGTTTTAGCGGGAGGTATAACAATGAGCAGTTCTTC. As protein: CASSFSGRYNNEQFF.

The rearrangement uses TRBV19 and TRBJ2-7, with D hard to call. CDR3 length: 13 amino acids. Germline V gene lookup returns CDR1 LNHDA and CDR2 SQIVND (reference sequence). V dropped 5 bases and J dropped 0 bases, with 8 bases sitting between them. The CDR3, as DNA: TGTGCCAGTAGTCCCGGTTTCTCCTACGAGCAGTACTTC. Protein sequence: CASSPGFSYEQYF.

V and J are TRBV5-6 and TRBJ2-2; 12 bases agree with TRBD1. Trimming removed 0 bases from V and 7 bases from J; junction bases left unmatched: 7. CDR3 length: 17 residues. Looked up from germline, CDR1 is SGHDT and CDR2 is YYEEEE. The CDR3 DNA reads TGTGCCAGCAGCTTGGGGCGGGACAGGGGGCTCGGCGGGGAGCTGTTTTTT. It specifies CASSLGRDRGLGGELFF.

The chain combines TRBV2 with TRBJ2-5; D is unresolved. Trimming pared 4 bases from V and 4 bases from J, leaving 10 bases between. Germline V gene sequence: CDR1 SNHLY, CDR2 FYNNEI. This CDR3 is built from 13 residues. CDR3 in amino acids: CASSGARLETQYF. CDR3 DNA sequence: TGTGCCAGCAGTGGGGCCAGATTAGAGACCCAGTACTTC.

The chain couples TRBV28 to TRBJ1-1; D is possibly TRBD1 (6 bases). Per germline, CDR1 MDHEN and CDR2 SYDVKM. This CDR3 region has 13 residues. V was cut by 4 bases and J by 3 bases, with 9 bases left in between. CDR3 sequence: CASSSPGDTEAFF. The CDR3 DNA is TGTGCCAGCAGTTCACCAGGGGACACTGAAGCTTTCTTT.

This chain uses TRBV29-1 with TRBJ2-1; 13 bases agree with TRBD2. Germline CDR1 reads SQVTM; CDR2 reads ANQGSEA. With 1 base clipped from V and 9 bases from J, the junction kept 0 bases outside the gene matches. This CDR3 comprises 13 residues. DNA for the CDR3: TGCAGCGTTGAAGGACTAGCGGGAGGTGAGCAGTTCTTC. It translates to CSVEGLAGGEQFF.

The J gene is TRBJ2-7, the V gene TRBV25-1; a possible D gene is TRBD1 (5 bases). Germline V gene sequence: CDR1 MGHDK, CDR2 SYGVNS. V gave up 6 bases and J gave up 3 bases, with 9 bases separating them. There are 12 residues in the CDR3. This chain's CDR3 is CASRTAYYEQYF. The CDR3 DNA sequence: TGTGCCAGCAGGACAGCATACTACGAGCAGTACTTC.

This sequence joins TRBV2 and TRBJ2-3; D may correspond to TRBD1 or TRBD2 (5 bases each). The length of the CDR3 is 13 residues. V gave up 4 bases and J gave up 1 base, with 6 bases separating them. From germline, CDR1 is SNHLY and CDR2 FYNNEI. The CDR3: CASSGDGTDTQYF. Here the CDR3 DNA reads TGTGCCAGCAGTGGGGACGGCACAGATACGCAGTATTTT. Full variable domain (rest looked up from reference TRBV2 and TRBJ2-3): EPEVTQTPSHQVTQMGQEVILRCVPISNHLYFYWYRQILGQKVEFLVSFYNNEISEKSEIFDDQFSVERPDGSNFTLKIRSTKLEDSAMYFCASSGDGTDTQYFGPGTRLTVL.

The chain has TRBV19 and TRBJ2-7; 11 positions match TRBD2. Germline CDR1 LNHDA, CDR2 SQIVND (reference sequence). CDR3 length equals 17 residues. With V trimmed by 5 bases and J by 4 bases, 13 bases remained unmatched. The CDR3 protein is CASSPQLAGVWGYEQYF. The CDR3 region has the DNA TGTGCCAGTAGTCCCCAACTAGCGGGAGTATGGGGATACGAGCAGTACTTC. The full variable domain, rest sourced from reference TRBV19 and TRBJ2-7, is DGGITQSPKYLFRKEGQNVTLSCEQNLNHDAMYWYRQDPGQGLRLIYYSQIVNDFQKGDIAEGYSVSREKKESFPLTVTSAQKNPTAFYLCASSPQLAGVWGYEQYFGPGTRLTVT.

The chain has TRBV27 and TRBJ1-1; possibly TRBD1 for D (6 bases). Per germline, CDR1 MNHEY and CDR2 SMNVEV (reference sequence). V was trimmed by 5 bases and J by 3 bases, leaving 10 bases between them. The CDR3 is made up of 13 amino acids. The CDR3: CASSKQGDTEAFF. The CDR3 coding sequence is TGTGCCAGCAGTAAACAGGGCGACACTGAAGCTTTCTTT.

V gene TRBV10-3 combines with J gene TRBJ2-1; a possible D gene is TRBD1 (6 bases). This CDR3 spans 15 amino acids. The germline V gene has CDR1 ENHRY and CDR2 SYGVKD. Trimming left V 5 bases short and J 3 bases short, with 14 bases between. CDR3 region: CAISNLGAGYNEQFF. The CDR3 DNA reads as TGTGCCATCAGTAATTTGGGGGCTGGCTACAATGAGCAGTTCTTC.

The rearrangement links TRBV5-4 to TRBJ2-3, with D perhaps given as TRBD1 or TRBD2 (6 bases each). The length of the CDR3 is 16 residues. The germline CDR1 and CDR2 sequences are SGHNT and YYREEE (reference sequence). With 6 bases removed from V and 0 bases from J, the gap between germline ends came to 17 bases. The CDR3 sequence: CASTPSGGTSTDTQYF. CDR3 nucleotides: TGTGCCAGCACCCCCTCCGGGGGCACCAGCACAGATACGCAGTATTTT.

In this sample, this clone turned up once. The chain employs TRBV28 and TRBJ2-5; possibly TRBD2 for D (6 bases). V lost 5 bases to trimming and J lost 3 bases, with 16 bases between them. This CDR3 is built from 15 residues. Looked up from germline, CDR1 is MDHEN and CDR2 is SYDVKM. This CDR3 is CASSAPGGRKETQYF. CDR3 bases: TGTGCCAGCAGTGCCCCCGGGGGACGGAAAGAGACCCAGTACTTC. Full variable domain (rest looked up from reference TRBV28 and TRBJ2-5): DVKVTQSSRYLVKRTGEKVFLECVQDMDHENMFWYRQDPGLGLRLIYFSYDVKMKEKGDIPEGYSVSREKKERFSLILESASTNQTSMYLCASSAPGGRKETQYFGPGTRLLVL.

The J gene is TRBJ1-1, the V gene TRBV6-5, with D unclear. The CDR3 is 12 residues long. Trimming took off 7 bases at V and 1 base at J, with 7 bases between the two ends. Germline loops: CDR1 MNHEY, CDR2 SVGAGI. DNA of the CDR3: TGTGCCAGCACCCGGACGAACACTGAAGCTTTCTTT. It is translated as CASTRTNTEAFF.

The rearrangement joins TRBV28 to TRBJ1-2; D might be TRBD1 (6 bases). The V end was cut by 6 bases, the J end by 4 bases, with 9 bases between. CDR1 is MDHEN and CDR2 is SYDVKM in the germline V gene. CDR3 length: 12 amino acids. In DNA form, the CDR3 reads TGTGCCAGCAGAGGGACACGCTATGGCTACACCTTC. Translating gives CASRGTRYGYTF.

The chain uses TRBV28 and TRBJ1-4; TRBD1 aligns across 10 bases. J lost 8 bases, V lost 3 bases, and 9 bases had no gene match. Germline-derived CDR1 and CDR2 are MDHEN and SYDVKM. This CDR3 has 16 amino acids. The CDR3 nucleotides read TGTGCCAGCAGTTTGGGACCCGGGACAGGGGACGAAAAACTGTTTTTT. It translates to CASSLGPGTGDEKLFF. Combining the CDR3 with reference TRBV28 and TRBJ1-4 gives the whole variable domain DVKVTQSSRYLVKRTGEKVFLECVQDMDHENMFWYRQDPGLGLRLIYFSYDVKMKEKGDIPEGYSVSREKKERFSLILESASTNQTSMYLCASSLGPGTGDEKLFFGSGTQLSVL.

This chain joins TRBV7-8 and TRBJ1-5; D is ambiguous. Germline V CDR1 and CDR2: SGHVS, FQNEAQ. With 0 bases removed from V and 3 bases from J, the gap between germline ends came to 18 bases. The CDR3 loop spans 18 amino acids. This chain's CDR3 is CASSLATHLSFPNQPQHF. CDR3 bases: TGTGCCAGCAGCTTAGCGACCCATCTTTCATTCCCCAATCAGCCCCAGCATTTT.

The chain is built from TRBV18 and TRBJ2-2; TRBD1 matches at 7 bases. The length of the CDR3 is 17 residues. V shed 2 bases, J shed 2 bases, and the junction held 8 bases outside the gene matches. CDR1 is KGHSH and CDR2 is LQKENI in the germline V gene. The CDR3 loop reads CASSPTVGDSNTGELFF. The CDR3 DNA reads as TGTGCCAGCTCACCAACGGTCGGGGACAGCAACACCGGGGAGCTGTTTTTT.

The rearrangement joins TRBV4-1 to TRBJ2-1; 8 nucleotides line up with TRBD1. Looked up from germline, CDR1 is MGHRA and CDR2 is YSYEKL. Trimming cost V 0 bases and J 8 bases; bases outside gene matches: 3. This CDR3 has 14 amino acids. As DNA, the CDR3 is TGCGCCAGCAGCCAAGAGGACAGGGTGGATGAGCAGTTCTTC. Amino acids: CASSQEDRVDEQFF.

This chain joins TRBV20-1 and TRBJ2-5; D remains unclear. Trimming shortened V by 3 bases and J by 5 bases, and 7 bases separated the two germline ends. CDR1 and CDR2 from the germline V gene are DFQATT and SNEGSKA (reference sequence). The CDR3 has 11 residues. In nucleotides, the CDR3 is TGCAGTGCTAGCTTCGGCGAGACCCAGTACTTC. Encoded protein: CSASFGETQYF.

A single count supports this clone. The CDR3 sequence: CASSLGLGGNEKLFF. Written as DNA, the CDR3 is TGCGCCAGCAGCCTCGGCCTTGGCGGGAATGAAAAACTGTTTTTT. The chain has TRBV4-1 and TRBJ1-4; no clear D gene. CDR1 and CDR2 (germline): MGHRA, YSYEKL. The V and J ends lost 4 bases and 5 bases respectively, with 14 bases between them. The CDR3 spans 15 residues.

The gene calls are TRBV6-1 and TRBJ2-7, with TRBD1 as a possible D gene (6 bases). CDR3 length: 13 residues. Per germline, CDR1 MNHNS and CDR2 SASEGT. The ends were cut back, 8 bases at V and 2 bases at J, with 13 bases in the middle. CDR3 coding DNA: TGTGCCAGCCGCCCGACAGGTCCCTACGAGCAGTACTTC. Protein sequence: CASRPTGPYEQYF.

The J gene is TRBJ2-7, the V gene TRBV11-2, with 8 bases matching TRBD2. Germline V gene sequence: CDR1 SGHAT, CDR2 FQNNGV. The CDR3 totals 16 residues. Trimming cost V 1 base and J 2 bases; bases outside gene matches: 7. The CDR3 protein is CASSLASGGAAYEQYF. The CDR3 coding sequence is TGTGCCAGCAGCTTAGCCTCGGGGGGGGCCGCCTACGAGCAGTACTTC.

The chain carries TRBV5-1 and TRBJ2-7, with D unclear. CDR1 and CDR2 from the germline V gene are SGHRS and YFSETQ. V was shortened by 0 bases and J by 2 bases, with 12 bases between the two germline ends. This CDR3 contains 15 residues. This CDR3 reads CASSLAAGSAYEQYF. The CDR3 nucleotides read TGCGCCAGCAGCTTGGCCGCTGGCAGCGCCTACGAGCAGTACTTC.

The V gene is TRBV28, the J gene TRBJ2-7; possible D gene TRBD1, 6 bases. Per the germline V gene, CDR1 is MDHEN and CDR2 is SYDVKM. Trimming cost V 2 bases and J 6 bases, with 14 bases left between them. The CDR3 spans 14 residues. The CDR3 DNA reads TGTGCCAGCAGTTTAAACAGGGCTTATGGCGAGCAGTACTTC. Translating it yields CASSLNRAYGEQYF.